Below, 27 T cell receptor beta chains from the same sample are listed, as sequenced in a study of blood T cell repertoires in COVID-19. The repertoire was sequenced with immunoSEQ multiplex PCR; TCRdb's copy has only in-frame clones and lacks some. This table has some 240,000 clones, about 80% appearing once. The sequenced material came from PBMCs or T cells enriched from blood (not recorded which). The receptors shown here come from a man in his fifties or sixties who had recovered from COVID-19.

The chain links TRBV5-1 to TRBJ2-1; the D gene is possibly TRBD2 (5 bases). The CDR3 has 16 residues. Germline V gene sequence: CDR1 SGHRS, CDR2 YFSETQ. With 1 base removed from V and 5 bases from J, the gap between germline ends came to 16 bases. The CDR3 protein is CASSLTSGGGNNEQFF. The CDR3 nucleotides are TGCGCCAGCAGCTTGACGTCGGGCGGAGGAAACAATGAGCAGTTCTTC.

V gene TRBV5-1 combines with J gene TRBJ1-1; TRBD1 matches 7 bases. The CDR3 has 12 amino acids. J was trimmed by 8 bases and V by 3 bases; bases with no gene match: 4. In germline, CDR1 is SGHRS, CDR2 YFSETQ. CDR3 residues: CASSWTGSEAFF. For the CDR3, the DNA is TGCGCCAGCAGCTGGACAGGTTCGGAAGCTTTCTTT.

The chain's CDR3 is CASSHHQRGGNLTQVGNNEQFF. CDR3 bases: TGTGCCAGCAGCCACCATCAGAGGGGAGGGAACCTAACTCAGGTCGGAAACAATGAGCAGTTCTTC. V gene TRBV3-1 (or the pseudogene TRBV3-2) combines with J gene TRBJ2-1, with 7 bases identical to TRBD2. Germline V gene sequence: CDR1 LGHDT, CDR2 YNNKEL (reference sequence). This CDR3 is 22 amino acids long. Losses at the gene ends were 3 bases for V and 5 bases for J; bases not matched to a gene: 28.

In the case of this clone: Other DNA variants within this sample encode the same CDR3. The gene calls are TRBV30 and TRBJ2-7; the D gene is possibly TRBD2 (5 bases). Germline lookup yields CDR1 GTSNPN and CDR2 SVGIG (reference sequence). The length of the CDR3 is 12 residues. Trimming removed 2 bases at V and 0 bases at J, with 5 bases between. CDR3 sequence: CAWSRDSYEQYF. CDR3 sequence (DNA): TGTGCCTGGAGTCGGGACTCCTACGAGCAGTACTTC. Full variable domain (missing parts from reference TRBV30 and TRBJ2-7): SQTIHQWPATLVQPVGSPLSLECTVEGTSNPNLYWYRQAAGRGLQLLFYSVGIGQISSEVPQNLSASRPQDRQFILSSKKLLLSDSGFYLCAWSRDSYEQYFGPGTRLTVT.

Here the CDR3 DNA reads TGTGCCAGCACCCGGGACAGGGGTGAAAAACTGTTTTTT. Translating it yields CASTRDRGEKLFF. The chain uses TRBV7-2 and TRBJ1-4, with 10 nucleotides matching TRBD1. Trimming took 7 bases from V and 7 from J; bases not matched to a gene: 3. The germline V gene encodes CDR1 SGHTA and CDR2 FQGNSA. The CDR3 extends over 13 amino acids.

The chain combines TRBV6-1 with TRBJ2-3; 7 bases fit TRBD2. The germline V gene encodes CDR1 MNHNS and CDR2 SASEGT. V was pared by 4 bases and J by 0 bases, with 7 bases of the junction left unmatched. The CDR3 runs 16 residues. The CDR3 nucleotides are TGTGCCAGCAGTGTCCAGCGGGGTTCGAGCACAGATACGCAGTATTTT. Its translation is CASSVQRGSSTDTQYF.

DNA of the CDR3: TGTGCCAGCAGCGTAGGCGGGACTAGCGGTCAAGAGACCCAGTACTTC. Protein sequence: CASSVGGTSGQETQYF. V is TRBV9 and J is TRBJ2-5; the match to TRBD2 covers 11 bases. This CDR3 comprises 16 residues. V shed 0 bases, J shed 2 bases, and the junction held 3 bases outside the gene matches. Germline V gene sequence: CDR1 SGDLS, CDR2 YYNGEE.

V usage is TRBV12-3 or TRBV12-4 and J usage is TRBJ2-7; unclear D gene. The CDR3 consists of 12 residues. V lost 3 bases and J 1 base, leaving 4 bases between the germline ends. In DNA, the CDR3 is TGTGCCAGCAGTTTGCAGTCCTACGAGCAGTACTTC. Its translation: CASSLQSYEQYF.

The chain employs TRBV12-5 and TRBJ1-2; D gene uncertain. This CDR3 is 12 amino acids long. Trimming removed 4 bases from V and 3 bases from J, with 6 bases in between. Looked up from germline, CDR1 is LGHNT and CDR2 is FRNRAP. CDR3 in amino acids: CASGSWHYGYTF. CDR3 bases: TGTGCTAGTGGTTCATGGCACTATGGCTACACCTTC. Full variable domain (outside the CDR3, taken from reference TRBV12-5 and TRBJ1-2): DARVTQTPRHKVTEMGQEVTMRCQPILGHNTVFWYRQTMMQGLELLAYFRNRAPLDDSGMPKDRFSAEMPDATLATLKIQPSEPRDSAVYFCASGSWHYGYTFGSGTRLTVV.

This clone was picked up one time. The CDR3 DNA reads TGCAGCTCCGACAGGGTGGACGGCTACACCTTC. Its translation: CSSDRVDGYTF. The gene calls are TRBV29-1 and TRBJ1-2, with 7 bases identical to TRBD1. The ends lost 8 bases at V and 8 bases at J; junction bases unmatched: 8. This CDR3 region has 11 residues. Germline CDR1 is SQVTM and CDR2 is ANQGSEA.

This chain uses TRBV12-3 or TRBV12-4 with TRBJ1-1; 7 bases are shared with TRBD1. Trimming at V came to 3 bases and at J to 8 bases, leaving 0 bases not matched to a gene. The CDR3 runs 11 residues. The DNA of the CDR3 is TGTGCCAGCAGTTTGGACAGGGAAGCTTTCTTT. Protein: CASSLDREAFF.

V and J are TRBV4-1 and TRBJ2-3; maybe TRBD2 (5 bases). Germline V CDR1 and CDR2: MGHRA, YSYEKL. Deletions cut 1 base from V and 1 base from J, with 12 bases between. The CDR3 loop spans 16 amino acids. The CDR3 sequence: CASSQAGNRGTDTQYF. CDR3 DNA: TGCGCCAGCAGCCAAGCGGGAAATCGTGGCACAGATACGCAGTATTTT.

The chain is built from TRBV27 and TRBJ1-1, with a weak D call TRBD1 (6 bases). Germline V CDR1 and CDR2: MNHEY, SMNVEV (reference sequence). The CDR3 consists of 16 residues. The ends were cut back, 1 base at V and 1 base at J, with 13 bases in the middle. In DNA, the CDR3 is TGTGCCAGCAGTTTATACCCTGGGGGGGCGAACACTGAAGCTTTCTTT. Translated: CASSLYPGGANTEAFF.

V gene TRBV19 combines with J gene TRBJ1-5, with 7 bases identical to TRBD1. The germline V gene encodes CDR1 LNHDA and CDR2 SQIVND (reference sequence). J was trimmed by 5 bases and V by 4 bases; bases with no gene match: 5. The CDR3 has 14 residues. The DNA of the CDR3 is TGTGCCAGTAGTACGACAGGGTTTGATCAGCCCCAGCATTTT. This encodes CASSTTGFDQPQHF.

The DNA of the CDR3 is TGTGCCACCAGTGGACAGGGAGGCGATAATGAGCAGTTCTTC. Translating gives CATSGQGGDNEQFF. The chain uses TRBV24-1 and TRBJ2-1, with D possibly TRBD1 on 7 matching bases. In germline, CDR1 is KGHDR, CDR2 SFDVKD. The CDR3 extends over 14 amino acids. V gave up 5 bases and J gave up 7 bases, with 14 bases separating them.

This rearrangement joins TRBV5-6 to TRBJ2-2; 10 positions match TRBD2. The V gene's germline CDR1 is SGHDT and CDR2 YYEEEE. With 4 bases clipped from V and 5 bases from J, the junction kept 8 bases outside the gene matches. The CDR3 covers 16 residues. CDR3 nucleotides: TGTGCCAGCAGCGCCCCCCAGCGGGAGGGTACCGGGGAGCTGTTTTTT. Translated: CASSAPQREGTGELFF. Full variable domain (rest looked up from reference TRBV5-6 and TRBJ2-2): DAGVTQSPTHLIKTRGQQVTLRCSPKSGHDTVSWYQQALGQGPQFIFQYYEEEERQRGNFPDRFSGHQFPNYSSELNVNALLLGDSALYLCASSAPQREGTGELFFGEGSRLTVL.

The J gene is TRBJ2-4, the V gene TRBV11-2; 11 bases are a match to TRBD2. Per germline, CDR1 SGHAT and CDR2 FQNNGV. The ends lost 1 base at V and 7 bases at J; junction bases unmatched: 3. The CDR3 consists of 15 residues. CDR3 region: CASSLASGGTNIQYF. The CDR3 nucleotides read TGTGCCAGCAGCTTAGCTAGCGGGGGGACGAACATTCAGTACTTC.

The J gene is TRBJ2-3, the V gene TRBV19; D gene unclear. V dropped 4 bases and J dropped 4 bases, with 18 bases sitting between them. Germline assignment: CDR1 LNHDA and CDR2 SQIVND (reference sequence). The CDR3 consists of 16 residues. This chain's CDR3 is CASSSINLPPADTQYF. The DNA of the CDR3 is TGTGCCAGTAGTAGTATAAATTTGCCCCCGGCAGATACGCAGTATTTT.

The chain uses TRBV27 and TRBJ2-1; D not resolved. The V gene lost 2 bases and the J gene lost 0 bases, with 8 bases spanning the gap. Germline V gene lookup returns CDR1 MNHEY and CDR2 SMNVEV (reference sequence). The CDR3 is made up of 15 amino acids. The CDR3 DNA reads TGTGCCAGCAGTTTAAGACTCTTCTCCTACAATGAGCAGTTCTTC. This gives the protein CASSLRLFSYNEQFF.

Only a few counts were recorded for this clone. The rearrangement joins TRBV2 to TRBJ2-3, with 11 bases fitting TRBD2. The CDR3 is 13 residues long. The V gene's germline CDR1 is SNHLY and CDR2 FYNNEI. Losses at the gene ends were 4 bases for V and 10 bases for J; bases not matched to a gene: 4. The CDR3 DNA reads as TGTGCCAGCAGTGCGGGACTAGCGGACGCGCAGTATTTT. It translates to CASSAGLADAQYF.

This chain links TRBV6-4 with TRBJ2-1; 13 bases line up with TRBD2. This CDR3 is built from 15 residues. J gave up 3 bases and V 5 bases, and 1 base lay outside the gene matches. Per germline, CDR1 MRHNA and CDR2 SNTAGT. CDR3: CASSRTSGSYNEQFF. For the CDR3, the DNA is TGTGCCAGCAGTCGGACTAGCGGGAGCTACAATGAGCAGTTCTTC.

The chain combines TRBV29-1 with TRBJ1-1; D is perhaps TRBD1 (6 bases). Germline V gives CDR1 SQVTM, CDR2 ANQGSEA. This CDR3 is built from 14 residues. Trimming pared 5 bases from V and 1 base from J, leaving 14 bases between. CDR3 sequence reads: CSVRGRAANTEAFF. In nucleotides, the CDR3 is TGCAGCGTTAGGGGGAGGGCAGCGAACACTGAAGCTTTCTTT. The full variable domain, completed using reference TRBV29-1 and TRBJ1-1, is SAVISQKPSRDICQRGTSLTIQCQVDSQVTMMFWYRQQPGQSLTLIATANQGSEATYESGFVIDKFPISRPNLTFSTLTVSNMSPEDSSIYLCSVRGRAANTEAFFGQGTRLTVV.

The CDR3, as DNA: TGTGCCAGCTCTTTGGGTGCGGGGGACGAGCAGTACTTC. It codes for CASSLGAGDEQYF. The rearrangement joins TRBV12-3 or TRBV12-4 to TRBJ2-7; 7 positions agree with TRBD2. The ends lost 8 bases at V and 5 bases at J; junction bases unmatched: 9. This CDR3 comprises 13 residues.

The chain links TRBV7-6 to TRBJ2-3; D possibly corresponds to TRBD2 (5 bases). V lost 5 bases and J lost 6, with 9 bases in between. This CDR3 has 12 amino acids. Germline CDR1 SGHVS, CDR2 FNYEAQ. CDR3 in amino acids: CASSPGWDTQYF. CDR3 coding DNA: TGTGCCAGCAGCCCGGGGTGGGATACGCAGTATTTT. Based on the CDR3 plus reference TRBV7-6 and TRBJ2-3, the full variable domain is GAGVSQSPRYKVTKRGQDVALRCDPISGHVSLYWYRQALGQGPEFLTYFNYEAQQDKSGLPNDRFSAERPEGSISTLTIQRTEQRDSAMYRCASSPGWDTQYFGPGTRLTVL.

The genes are TRBV12-3 or TRBV12-4 and TRBJ2-7; D is uncertain. The CDR3 is made up of 12 amino acids. Deletions cut 2 bases from V and 6 bases from J, with 8 bases between. CDR3 nucleotide sequence: TGTGCCAGCAGTTTATTCCCCGGCGAGCAGTACTTC. Residues: CASSLFPGEQYF.

The CDR3 loop is CASSLVLLRAEAFF. The CDR3 bases are TGTGCCAGCAGCTTAGTATTACTCAGGGCTGAAGCTTTCTTT. The J gene is TRBJ1-1, the V gene TRBV11-2; maybe TRBD1 (5 bases). Germline V gives CDR1 SGHAT, CDR2 FQNNGV. The CDR3 totals 14 residues. The V end was cut by 1 base, the J end by 6 bases, with 12 bases between.

This rearrangement joins TRBV20-1 to TRBJ2-3; D is undetermined. Germline V gives CDR1 DFQATT, CDR2 SNEGSKA (reference sequence). The CDR3 extends over 11 amino acids. Trimming left V 2 bases short and J 5 bases short, with 5 bases between. CDR3 amino acids: CSARSRDTQYF. For the CDR3, the DNA is TGCAGTGCTAGAAGTAGAGATACGCAGTATTTT.